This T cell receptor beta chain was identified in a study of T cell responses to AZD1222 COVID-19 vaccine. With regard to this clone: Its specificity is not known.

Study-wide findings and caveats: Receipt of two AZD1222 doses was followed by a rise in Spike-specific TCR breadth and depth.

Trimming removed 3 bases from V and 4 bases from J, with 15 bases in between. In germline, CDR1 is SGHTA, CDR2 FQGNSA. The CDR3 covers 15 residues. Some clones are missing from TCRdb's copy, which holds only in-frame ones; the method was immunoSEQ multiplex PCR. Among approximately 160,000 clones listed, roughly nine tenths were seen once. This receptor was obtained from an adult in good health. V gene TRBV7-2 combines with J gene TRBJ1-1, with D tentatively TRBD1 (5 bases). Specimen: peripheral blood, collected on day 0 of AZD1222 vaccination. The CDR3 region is CASSFLGGDGTEAFF. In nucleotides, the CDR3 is TGTGCCAGCAGCTTTTTGGGGGGTGATGGCACTGAAGCTTTCTTT.